These 18 T cell receptor beta chains originate from one sample sequenced in a study of neoadjuvant anti-PD-1 for oral cavity cancer. Libraries were prepared by immunoSEQ multiplex PCR; TCRdb keeps only in-frame clonotypes and omits some of them. The profile shows roughly 67,000 clones, around four fifths of them singletons. The source material was PBMCs, sampled before nivolumab (anti-PD-1) treatment. All receptors derive from a person aged 40 to 85 with oral cavity squamous cell carcinoma.

The rearrangement uses TRBV4-2 and TRBJ2-7, with TRBD1 as a possible D gene (6 bases). The CDR3 has 15 residues. Trimming took off 1 base at V and 3 bases at J, with 13 bases between the two ends. Germline V gene lookup returns CDR1 LGHNA and CDR2 YNFKEQ. CDR3 sequence reads: CASSQVRGSFYEQYF. The CDR3 nucleotides read TGTGCCAGCAGCCAAGTGAGGGGGTCGTTCTACGAGCAGTACTTC.

V usage is TRBV2 and J usage is TRBJ2-7, with no clear D. Germline V gene data show CDR1 as SNHLY and CDR2 as FYNNEI. The CDR3 runs to 14 residues. Trimming cost V 2 bases and J 2 bases, with 10 bases left between them. In nucleotides, the CDR3 is TGTGCCAGCAGTGAACCCGGCTATCCCTACGAGCAGTACTTC. This gives the protein CASSEPGYPYEQYF. Full variable domain (missing parts from reference TRBV2 and TRBJ2-7): EPEVTQTPSHQVTQMGQEVILRCVPISNHLYFYWYRQILGQKVEFLVSFYNNEISEKSEIFDDQFSVERPDGSNFTLKIRSTKLEDSAMYFCASSEPGYPYEQYFGPGTRLTVT.

The chain combines TRBV30 with TRBJ2-2; 7 bases agree with TRBD2. The CDR3 extends over 13 amino acids. V shed 0 bases and J 9 bases; nucleotides not matched to a gene: 4. The germline V gene encodes CDR1 GTSNPN and CDR2 SVGIG (reference sequence). CDR3 DNA: TGTGCCTGGAGTGTGATAGCGGGTAGGGAGCTGTTTTTT. Its translation is CAWSVIAGRELFF.

J is TRBJ1-5 and V is TRBV30; D possibly corresponds to TRBD1 (5 bases). This CDR3 is 11 amino acids long. CDR1 is GTSNPN and CDR2 is SVGIG in the germline V gene (reference sequence). Trimming took 1 base from V and 9 from J, leaving 7 bases between them. The CDR3 loop is CAWSGRGPQHF. The CDR3 DNA reads TGTGCCTGGAGTGGAAGGGGGCCCCAGCATTTT.

This chain joins TRBV5-1 and TRBJ2-7; TRBD1 agrees at 7 bases. The CDR3 is 13 residues long. Germline values: CDR1 SGHRS, CDR2 YFSETQ. V shed 4 bases and J 3 bases; nucleotides not matched to a gene: 4. The CDR3 nucleotides are TGCGCCAGCAGCCCGACAGGGTTCTACGAGCAGTACTTC. Translating it yields CASSPTGFYEQYF.

The genes are TRBV5-4 and TRBJ2-7; D gene unclear. This CDR3 contains 15 residues. Germline V gene sequence: CDR1 SGHNT, CDR2 YYREEE (reference sequence). Trimming shortened V by 0 bases and J by 6 bases, and 16 bases separated the two germline ends. The DNA for the CDR3 is TGTGCCAGCAGCTTGGGGACCTCCAATCCCTCCGAGCAGTACTTC. It codes for CASSLGTSNPSEQYF.

The V call is TRBV15, the J call TRBJ1-1, with D maybe TRBD1 (5 bases). CDR1 LNHNV and CDR2 YYDKDF come from the germline V gene (reference sequence). CDR3 length: 14 amino acids. V lost 10 bases, J lost 2 bases, and 17 bases lay in between. The CDR3 sequence: CAIQRGGSNTEAFF. DNA of the CDR3: TGTGCCATTCAGCGCGGGGGAAGTAACACTGAAGCTTTCTTT. The variable domain in full, with the rest retrieved from reference TRBV15 and TRBJ1-1, is DAMVIQNPRYQVTQFGKPVTLSCSQTLNHNVMYWYQQKSSQAPKLLFHYYDKDFNNEADTPDNFQSRRPNTSFCFLDIRSPGLGDTAMYLCAIQRGGSNTEAFFGQGTRLTVV.

The V gene is TRBV7-2, the J gene TRBJ1-2; D gene uncertain. The CDR3 spans 12 residues. The germline V gene encodes CDR1 SGHTA and CDR2 FQGNSA. V dropped 1 base and J dropped 5 bases, with 5 bases sitting between them. CDR3 in amino acids: CASSLVGYGYTF. The CDR3 DNA reads TGTGCCAGCAGCTTAGTAGGGTATGGCTACACCTTC.

The V call is TRBV30, the J call TRBJ2-1, with 16 bases aligning to TRBD2. The trim removed 2 bases at V and 10 bases at J, leaving 5 bases unmatched. The length of the CDR3 is 15 residues. CDR1 and CDR2 from the germline V gene are GTSNPN and SVGIG (reference sequence). This CDR3 reads CAWSPGTSGGDEQFF. In DNA, the CDR3 is TGTGCCTGGAGTCCGGGGACTAGCGGGGGGGACGAGCAGTTCTTC.

The chain has TRBV5-1 and TRBJ2-1; 11 nucleotides match TRBD2. Germline CDR1 and CDR2: SGHRS and YFSETQ. Germline trimming cut 6 bases from V and 4 bases from J; bases unmatched to any gene: 9. CDR3 size: 16 residues. CDR3 loop: CASTSTSGGTYNEQFF. The CDR3 nucleotides are TGCGCCAGCACCTCTACTAGCGGGGGAACATACAATGAGCAGTTCTTC.

This clone was seen a few times. The rearrangement uses TRBV18 and TRBJ2-5; TRBD2 is a possible D gene (5 bases). The germline V gene has CDR1 KGHSH and CDR2 LQKENI. This CDR3 has 15 amino acids. V was cut by 2 bases and J by 5 bases, with 15 bases left in between. DNA for the CDR3: TGTGCCAGCTCACCATGGTCGCTAGCTGGGGAGACCCAGTACTTC. Its translation is CASSPWSLAGETQYF.

This rearrangement joins TRBV10-2 to TRBJ1-5, with TRBD1 matching over 7 bases. V gave up 4 bases and J gave up 2 bases; unmatched junction bases: 5. The CDR3 extends over 15 amino acids. CDR1 is WSHSY, CDR2 SAAADI, per germline. The CDR3 sequence is CASSVTGIGNQPQHF. CDR3 bases: TGCGCCAGCAGTGTGACAGGGATAGGCAATCAGCCCCAGCATTTT.

The V gene is TRBV11-2, the J gene TRBJ2-5; 11 bases match TRBD2. V gave up 5 bases and J gave up 1 base; unmatched junction bases: 9. The CDR3 length is 17 residues. CDR1 is SGHAT, CDR2 FQNNGV, per germline. CDR3: CASSPQGGLAAQETQYF. As DNA, the CDR3 is TGTGCCAGCAGCCCGCAAGGGGGACTAGCGGCCCAAGAGACCCAGTACTTC.

The gene calls are TRBV5-8 and TRBJ2-5; 9 nucleotides align to TRBD1. Germline V CDR1 and CDR2: SGHTS, YDEGEE. With 4 bases clipped from V and 1 base from J, the junction kept 5 bases outside the gene matches. CDR3 length equals 15 residues. The CDR3 protein is CASSAYRGPQETQYF. CDR3 coding DNA: TGTGCCAGCAGCGCATACAGGGGGCCCCAAGAGACCCAGTACTTC.

This clone was seen a handful of times. The rearrangement uses TRBV5-6 and TRBJ2-1; 8 nucleotides match TRBD2. After removal of 4 bases from V and 8 bases from J, the junction contained 8 bases not matched to a gene. The length of the CDR3 is 14 residues. Germline V gene data show CDR1 as SGHDT and CDR2 as YYEEEE. The CDR3 is CASSPTSDGDEQFF. The CDR3, as DNA: TGTGCCAGCAGCCCGACTAGCGACGGGGATGAGCAGTTCTTC.

This clone was seen a handful of times. The chain has TRBV15 and TRBJ1-5, with TRBD1 as a possible D gene (5 bases). CDR1 and CDR2 from the germline V gene are LNHNV and YYDKDF (reference sequence). The CDR3 consists of 14 residues. V was clipped by 1 base and J by 5 bases, with 9 bases between them. CDR3 DNA: TGTGCCACCAGCAGAGGGACACGAGATCAGCCCCAGCATTTT. Its protein product is CATSRGTRDQPQHF. Based on the CDR3 plus reference TRBV15 and TRBJ1-5, the full variable domain is DAMVIQNPRYQVTQFGKPVTLSCSQTLNHNVMYWYQQKSSQAPKLLFHYYDKDFNNEADTPDNFQSRRPNTSFCFLDIRSPGLGDTAMYLCATSRGTRDQPQHFGDGTRLSIL.

This chain links TRBV4-1 with TRBJ1-4; a weak D match, TRBD1 (5 bases). V lost 6 bases and J lost 7, with 27 bases in between. The CDR3 is 18 amino acids. From germline, CDR1 is MGHRA and CDR2 YSYEKL. The CDR3 spells CASRDWRGPRGMSEKLFF. The DNA for the CDR3 is TGCGCCAGCAGAGATTGGCGGGGTCCCCGGGGGATGAGTGAAAAACTGTTTTTT.

V and J are TRBV5-1 and TRBJ1-2; TRBD1 matches at 10 bases. V trimming: 0 bases; J trimming: 4 bases; junction bases outside the gene matches: 9. Germline V gene lookup returns CDR1 SGHRS and CDR2 YFSETQ. This CDR3 has 17 residues. CDR3 DNA: TGCGCCAGCAGCTTGGAGGGACAGGGGTTTTTGGTCTATGGCTACACCTTC. Encoded protein: CASSLEGQGFLVYGYTF.